Each of the 30 T cell receptor beta chains below was sequenced from the same sample in a study of cytomegalovirus exposure and HLA in healthy donors. 13 Jbeta primers and 60 Vbeta primers were used for the PCR. Assay: immunoSEQ multiplex PCR; the TCRdb copy retains only in-frame clones and omits some. Among 150,000 to 200,000 clones listed, approximately 80% were seen once. Sequenced material: PBMCs. These receptors were collected from a man younger than 35 in good health and CMV-seropositive.

The chain couples TRBV7-3 to TRBJ2-2, with 14 bases aligning to TRBD2. Trimming took 5 bases from V and 9 from J; bases not matched to a gene: 5. There are 15 residues in the CDR3. The germline CDR1 and CDR2 sequences are SGHTA and FQGTGA. The CDR3 is CASSRTSGGYRELFF. DNA of the CDR3: TGTGCCAGCAGCCGGACTAGCGGGGGGTATAGGGAGCTGTTTTTT.

V and J are TRBV2 and TRBJ1-1, with 8 nucleotides matching TRBD1. Germline assignment: CDR1 SNHLY and CDR2 FYNNEI. This CDR3 has 16 residues. The J segment lost 4 bases and the V segment lost 10 bases, leaving 17 bases of the junction unmatched. CDR3 region: CAIIDRTGMRSTEAFF. As DNA, the CDR3 is TGTGCCATCATAGACAGGACAGGGATGAGAAGCACTGAAGCTTTCTTT.

The chain links TRBV19 to TRBJ2-7; 13 bases fit TRBD2. The germline gives CDR1 LNHDA, CDR2 SQIVND (reference sequence). The CDR3 is 18 residues long. V shed 5 bases and J 2 bases; nucleotides not matched to a gene: 12. CDR3 loop: CASSRIYPGLAGTYEQYF. The CDR3, as DNA: TGTGCCAGTAGTCGGATTTACCCGGGACTAGCGGGAACCTACGAGCAGTACTTC.

The table lists this clone with a count of one. The chain is built from TRBV7-2 and TRBJ1-1; the D gene is possibly TRBD1 (5 bases). V lost 4 bases to trimming and J lost 4 bases, with 13 bases between them. The V gene's germline CDR1 is SGHTA and CDR2 FQGNSA. This CDR3 has 14 amino acids. The CDR3 protein is CASSSLVGGTEAFF. CDR3 DNA sequence: TGTGCCAGCAGCTCCCTGGTGGGGGGCACTGAAGCTTTCTTT.

This chain connects TRBV30 to TRBJ1-3, with TRBD1 matching 9 bases. The germline gives CDR1 GTSNPN, CDR2 SVGIG (reference sequence). The CDR3 runs 15 residues. J lost 3 bases, V lost 2 bases, and 5 bases had no gene match. The CDR3 coding sequence is TGTGCCTGGAGTCCACAGGGGGCCTTTGGAAACACCATATATTTT. Translated, it gives CAWSPQGAFGNTIYF. Full variable domain (rest looked up from reference TRBV30 and TRBJ1-3): SQTIHQWPATLVQPVGSPLSLECTVEGTSNPNLYWYRQAAGRGLQLLFYSVGIGQISSEVPQNLSASRPQDRQFILSSKKLLLSDSGFYLCAWSPQGAFGNTIYFGEGSWLTVV.

The chain uses TRBV5-1 and TRBJ2-2; 10 bases match TRBD2. This CDR3 spans 17 amino acids. The V gene end was trimmed by 0 bases and the J gene end by 5 bases; junction bases not matched to a gene: 7. In germline, CDR1 is SGHRS, CDR2 YFSETQ. CDR3 nucleotide sequence: TGCGCCAGCAGCTTGGGACTAGCGGGCCCTGCAACCGGGGAGCTGTTTTTT. Translation gives CASSLGLAGPATGELFF.

The chain joins TRBV13 to TRBJ2-1; TRBD2 agrees at 15 bases. Trimming removed 5 bases from V and 3 bases from J; junction bases left unmatched: 8. CDR1 and CDR2 (germline): PRHDT, FYEKMQ (reference sequence). This CDR3 spans 18 amino acids. CDR3 sequence: CASSPAGTSGGHYNEQFF. DNA of the CDR3: TGTGCCAGCAGCCCGGCAGGGACTAGCGGGGGGCACTACAATGAGCAGTTCTTC.

The rearrangement joins TRBV27 to TRBJ2-7; 7 bases align to TRBD1. Germline-derived CDR1 and CDR2 are MNHEY and SMNVEV (reference sequence). V dropped 4 bases and J dropped 2; count of bases not matched to a gene: 5. The length of the CDR3 is 14 residues. Here the CDR3 DNA reads TGTGCCAGCAGTTCCTCGACAGGGACCTACGAGCAGTACTTC. This encodes CASSSSTGTYEQYF.

The chain carries TRBV19 and TRBJ1-4; 9 positions match TRBD1. Germline V lookup: CDR1 LNHDA, CDR2 SQIVND (reference sequence). V shed 3 bases, J shed 8 bases, and the junction held 7 bases outside the gene matches. The CDR3 totals 15 residues. This CDR3 reads CASSIPGTGNEKLFF. As DNA, the CDR3 is TGTGCCAGTAGTATCCCCGGGACAGGGAACGAAAAACTGTTTTTT.

The genes are TRBV5-4 and TRBJ2-3; 10 bases map to TRBD2. The V and J ends lost 3 bases and 0 bases, in that order; junction bases with no gene match: 7. The CDR3 covers 17 residues. Germline loops: CDR1 SGHNT, CDR2 YYREEE (reference sequence). This CDR3 reads CASSSSGTSASTDTQYF. CDR3 coding DNA: TGTGCCAGCAGCTCGTCCGGGACTAGCGCTAGCACAGATACGCAGTATTTT.

About this clone: One end of the junction varies from germline; a read error may be responsible. The chain couples TRBV6-4 to TRBJ2-3, with 9 bases matching TRBD2. The germline gives CDR1 MRHNA, CDR2 SNTAGT. The CDR3 loop spans 16 amino acids. The CDR3 sequence is CAGSEGPSGGTDTQYF. The CDR3 region has the DNA TGTGCCGGCAGTGAAGGTCCTAGCGGGGGCACAGATACGCAGTATTTT.

The rearrangement joins TRBV4-3 to TRBJ2-2; possible D gene TRBD2, 5 bases. CDR3 length equals 17 residues. Germline lookup yields CDR1 LGHNA and CDR2 YSLEER. V lost 2 bases, J lost 4 bases, and 17 bases lay in between. The CDR3 DNA follows: TGCGCCAGCAGCCAACCAGCGGCCGGCCGTGGCACCGGGGAGCTGTTTTTT. Translated, it gives CASSQPAAGRGTGELFF.

This clone has more than one count but fewer than ten. The CDR3 DNA sequence: TGTGCCAGCAGTCGGGGGGACGGCCGCTACGAGCAGTACTTC. Translated, it gives CASSRGDGRYEQYF. This sequence joins TRBV6-6 and TRBJ2-7; 7 nucleotides agree with TRBD2. Losses at the gene ends were 5 bases for V and 3 bases for J; bases not matched to a gene: 7. Germline-derived CDR1 and CDR2 are MNHNY and SVGAGI (reference sequence). This CDR3 has 14 residues.

The V and J genes are TRBV19 and TRBJ1-5; tentative D call: TRBD1 (5 bases). The CDR3 length is 15 residues. Germline V CDR1 and CDR2: LNHDA, SQIVND (reference sequence). V gave up 5 bases and J gave up 2 bases, with 13 bases separating them. The CDR3 is CASSAGWGGNQPQHF. The CDR3 DNA reads as TGTGCCAGTAGTGCCGGTTGGGGGGGCAATCAGCCCCAGCATTTT.

The chain joins TRBV14 to TRBJ2-1; 9 nucleotides line up with TRBD2. This CDR3 region has 19 residues. Per the germline V gene, CDR1 is SGHDN and CDR2 is FVKESK. V lost 0 bases to trimming and J lost 8 bases; unmatched junction nucleotides: 17. The CDR3 DNA is TGTGCCAGCAGCCAAGAAATGTGGGGTGTGGCTAGCGGGATAGATGAGCAGTTCTTC. This translates into CASSQEMWGVASGIDEQFF.

The V and J genes are TRBV5-4 and TRBJ1-4; D perhaps matches TRBD1 (5 bases). V dropped 0 bases and J dropped 1 base, with 7 bases sitting between them. The CDR3 sequence is 15 residues long. The germline V gene has CDR1 SGHNT and CDR2 YYREEE (reference sequence). CDR3 loop: CASSLAGGTNEKLFF. Here the CDR3 DNA reads TGTGCCAGCAGCTTGGCGGGGGGAACTAATGAAAAACTGTTTTTT.

The chain joins TRBV27 to TRBJ1-5; no clear D gene. V lost 6 bases to trimming and J lost 3 bases, with 6 bases between them. CDR3 length: 12 residues. The germline V gene encodes CDR1 MNHEY and CDR2 SMNVEV (reference sequence). CDR3: CASSDYNQPQHF. For the CDR3, the DNA is TGTGCCAGCAGCGACTACAATCAGCCCCAGCATTTT.

The chain has TRBV28 and TRBJ1-2, with D unclear. This CDR3 is built from 15 residues. The ends were cut back, 2 bases at V and 0 bases at J, with 10 bases in the middle. CDR1 MDHEN and CDR2 SYDVKM come from the germline V gene. CDR3 region: CASSLERGTNYGYTF. The CDR3, as DNA: TGTGCCAGCAGTTTAGAAAGAGGGACTAACTATGGCTACACCTTC.

This clone was seen only a few times. The chain is built from TRBV15 and TRBJ2-7, with D possibly TRBD1 on 5 matching bases. Germline V gives CDR1 LNHNV, CDR2 YYDKDF (reference sequence). The CDR3 is 14 residues long. Trimming took 7 bases from V and 2 from J, leaving 15 bases between them. CDR3 protein: CATIMMPGPYEQYF. The CDR3 nucleotides are TGTGCCACCATCATGATGCCAGGGCCCTACGAGCAGTACTTC.

The chain is built from TRBV18 and TRBJ1-1; 10 bases are a match to TRBD1. V shed 2 bases and J 4 bases; nucleotides not matched to a gene: 4. CDR3 size: 15 residues. The germline gives CDR1 KGHSH, CDR2 LQKENI. CDR3 residues: CASSPSGTGATEAFF. The DNA of the CDR3 is TGTGCCAGCTCACCATCCGGGACAGGGGCCACTGAAGCTTTCTTT.

CDR3 in amino acids: CASSLDRGTYNEQFF. Here the CDR3 DNA reads TGTGCCAGCAGCTTAGACAGGGGAACCTACAATGAGCAGTTCTTC. The chain is built from TRBV11-3 and TRBJ2-1; D is possibly TRBD1 (6 bases). V was shortened by 0 bases and J by 2 bases, with 8 bases between the two germline ends. Per the germline V gene, CDR1 is SGHNT and CDR2 is YENEEA. This CDR3 has 15 amino acids. Together with reference TRBV11-3 and TRBJ2-1, the CDR3 gives the full variable domain: EAGVVQSPRYKIIEKKQPVAFWCNPISGHNTLYWYLQNLGQGPELLIRYENEEAVDDSQLPKDRFSAERLKGVDSTLKIQPAELGDSAVYLCASSLDRGTYNEQFFGPGTRLTVL.

This clone was detected only a few times. J is TRBJ1-4 and V is TRBV27; no clear D gene. Between the trimmed V and J ends, which lost 0 bases and 5 bases, there was a span of 10 bases. From germline, CDR1 is MNHEY and CDR2 SMNVEV (reference sequence). The CDR3 spans 15 residues. CDR3 residues: CASSLSIRRNEKLFF. The CDR3 coding sequence is TGTGCCAGCAGTTTATCAATCCGGAGAAATGAAAAACTGTTTTTT.

This rearrangement joins TRBV5-1 to TRBJ2-1; the D is unclear. The CDR3 is made up of 14 amino acids. Trimming cost V 1 base and J 6 bases, with 11 bases left between them. Germline loops: CDR1 SGHRS, CDR2 YFSETQ. The CDR3 loop reads CASSLYTPANEQFF. DNA for the CDR3: TGCGCCAGCAGCTTGTATACTCCCGCCAATGAGCAGTTCTTC. The entire variable domain, with the rest obtained from reference TRBV5-1 and TRBJ2-1, is as follows: KAGVTQTPRYLIKTRGQQVTLSCSPISGHRSVSWYQQTPGQGLQFLFEYFSETQRNKGNFPGRFSGRQFSNSRSEMNVSTLELGDSALYLCASSLYTPANEQFFGPGTRLTVL.

The chain couples TRBV5-1 to TRBJ1-1, with 8 bases that match TRBD1. Trimming took 0 bases from V and 1 from J; bases not matched to a gene: 8. CDR1 is SGHRS, CDR2 YFSETQ, per germline. The CDR3 length is 17 residues. The CDR3 is CASSLATTGEKNTEAFF. The CDR3 bases are TGCGCCAGCAGCTTGGCCACGACAGGGGAAAAGAACACTGAAGCTTTCTTT.

The chain recombines TRBV4-3 with TRBJ2-1; weak D call: TRBD2 (6 bases). CDR1 is LGHNA and CDR2 is YSLEER in the germline V gene. V lost 0 bases and J lost 10, with 28 bases in between. This CDR3 region has 19 residues. Written as DNA, the CDR3 is TGCGCCAGCAGCCAAGAGATAAAGGTATGGAGGGATTACCGACACGAGCAGTTCTTC. Its protein product is CASSQEIKVWRDYRHEQFF.

The chain links TRBV29-1 to TRBJ1-3, with D possibly matching TRBD1 (5 bases). V lost 4 bases and J 1 base, leaving 14 bases between the germline ends. The CDR3 covers 15 residues. Germline values: CDR1 SQVTM, CDR2 ANQGSEA. The DNA for the CDR3 is TGCAGCGTTGGGGGCAGATCCGTTTCTGGAAACACCATATATTTT. Translating gives CSVGGRSVSGNTIYF.

The chain combines TRBV7-2 with TRBJ2-2; a weak D match, TRBD2 (6 bases). Germline loops: CDR1 SGHTA, CDR2 FQGNSA. The CDR3 totals 13 residues. Trimming cost V 5 bases and J 6 bases, with 10 bases left between them. CDR3 protein: CASSRRESGELFF. The CDR3 DNA is TGTGCCAGCAGCCGGAGGGAGTCCGGGGAGCTGTTTTTT.

This clone was seen only a few times. The rearrangement links TRBV5-1 to TRBJ2-3, with D unclear. The V gene lost 5 bases and the J gene lost 6 bases, with 16 bases spanning the gap. The V gene's germline CDR1 is SGHRS and CDR2 YFSETQ. The CDR3 has 14 amino acids. This CDR3 reads CASRPGIPADTQYF. The DNA of the CDR3 is TGCGCCAGCAGGCCAGGTATTCCAGCCGATACGCAGTATTTT.

Turning to this clone: Other DNA sequences in the same sample also yield this CDR3. This chain uses TRBV13 with TRBJ2-1; D may be TRBD2 (5 bases). The CDR3 is 14 amino acids. Germline V gene data show CDR1 as PRHDT and CDR2 as FYEKMQ (reference sequence). The ends were cut back, 2 bases at V and 11 bases at J, with 16 bases in the middle. The CDR3 spells CASSLNSRGPKQFF. The CDR3 bases are TGTGCCAGCAGCTTAAATTCCCGCGGGCCCAAGCAGTTCTTC. Variable domain in full (rest from reference TRBV13 and TRBJ2-1): AAGVIQSPRHLIKEKRETATLKCYPIPRHDTVYWYQQGPGQDPQFLISFYEKMQSDKGSIPDRFSAQQFSDYHSELNMSSLELGDSALYFCASSLNSRGPKQFFGPGTRLTVL.

This clone appeared once. V usage is TRBV30 and J usage is TRBJ1-2, with TRBD1 matching over 7 bases. The V and J ends lost 2 bases and 5 bases, in that order; junction bases with no gene match: 8. The CDR3 loop spans 14 amino acids. Germline assignment: CDR1 GTSNPN and CDR2 SVGIG (reference sequence). DNA for the CDR3: TGTGCCTGGAGTTTCAAGGGACAGTTTTATGGCTACACCTTC. It codes for CAWSFKGQFYGYTF.